This T cell receptor (beta chain) came from a study of shared clonotypes between healthy human individuals (dated by TCRdb to the early 2020s). Regarding the complete study: The cohort comprised a couple of women and three men aged 18 to 49 years. For each donor, three plates each were used for CD4 naive and CD4 memory, two plates were used for CD8 naive, and one plate was used for CD8 memory. To estimate repertoire size and how much clonotype sharing occurs between individuals, the study deeply sequenced the blood TCR repertoires of about five healthy adults. To increase sequencing depth and limit assay-specific biases, TCR repertoire library preparation and sequencing were carried out by different laboratories using diverse techniques. Leukapheresis yielded between about 0.85 and 9 billion PBMCs per donor.

Its CDR3 holds 15 amino acids, cysteine through phenylalanine. Only the CDR3 DNA stays, 45 bases, in frame from base 1. From a lookup of the germline V gene, CDR1 and CDR2 are SGHRS and YFSETQ. Trimming leaves V shorter by 0 bases and J shorter by 4 bases, with the junction holding 3 bases beyond the gene matches. TCR CDR3 regions were amplified from genomic DNA by multiplex PCR using the deep immunoSEQ assay. Extracted genomic DNA from each cell subset was spread evenly across all wells of several immunoSEQ 96-well plates, with each plate serving as a replicate. Each replicate PCR for sorted subsets received roughly 0.2 ug genomic DNA, equal to roughly 29,000 T cell genomes. The purified libraries were quantified using a Qubit 3.0 fluorometer, sized with a Bioanalyzer 2100, and then quantified again using the KAPA Library Quantification kit. Every immunoSEQ 96-well plate was sequenced on a separate single-read 150-cycle Illumina NextSeq 550 flow cell. Per the original workflow: Because the immunoSEQ output held only junctional sequences and lacked quality scores, the filtering could not match the filtering applied to full-length reads. Sequences were annotated with PyIR, a Python wrapper for IgBLAST v1.9, and V/J genes and CDR3 were assigned using IMGT germline references. Reads with weak V/J assignments (E-value above 1e-6), missing CDR3, stop codons, out-of-frame junctions, or ambiguous translated residues were removed. V3J clonotypes were defined by identical inferred V gene, J gene, and CDR3 amino acid sequence. Percentage overlap between repertoires was computed as shared unique clonotypes divided by the size of the smaller repertoire. Repertoire richness was assessed with RTK rarefaction, the Chao1 estimator, and Recon v2.1 estimates of unobserved clonotypes. Generation probabilities for all TCRbeta clonotypes obtained by the gDNA method from a handful of donors were computed using OLGA. Drawn from immuneACCESS, this table holds only the in-frame rearrangements with V and J called that TCRdb kept. Clones are partly lost; checked studies trace under half to an unresolved V gene and leave the rest unexplained. The V and J calls and the clone size are those of that table, but D and trimming were determined from the DNA. This sample has roughly 1,500,000 clones in its table, and 98% of those were observed once. Jointly, the top ten make up 0.36% of the sample.

Healthy HIV-negative adults with no recently reported acute infections or vaccinations were included as donors. Every donor was a Caucasian adult residing in Nashville, Tennessee, USA. CD4+ T cells were enriched through magnetic negative selection, after which naive cells were positively selected on CD45RA and the remaining negative fraction served as the memory subset. After blood collection by leukapheresis, PBMCs were isolated using Ficoll-Histopaque density gradient centrifugation and then cryopreserved in the vapor phase of liquid nitrogen. Analytical flow cytometry was used to check the purity and quantity of each magnetically sorted T cell population. Genomic DNA was isolated from every sorted fraction and measured by UV absorbance on a Nanodrop 2000c. Findings and caveats that apply to the study as a whole: When a few donors were compared, the shared fraction of clonotypes was around 5% for naive CD4, around 3.5% for naive CD8, more than 2% for memory CD4, and about 0.36% for memory CD8. Only blood was sampled, and tissue TCR repertoires likely differ from those in blood. The small number of donors limited the genetic and exposure-history diversity represented. Pairwise subsampling led to the expectation that sequencing depth would affect the degree of clonotype sharing among donors. Higher generation probabilities were observed for clonotypes shared by all four sorted-subset donors than for non-shared clonotypes. Rarefaction of sorted-subset datasets indicated incomplete sequencing despite the large sequencing depth. Naive subsets generally had larger estimated clonotype richness than memory subsets did.

Points on this clone: Its antigen remains unidentified. Base quality data are lacking; no much larger clone is found one base away. Other nucleotide sequences in the sample specify the same CDR3.

This TCR was recovered from a young man in good health. Material for sequencing was naive CD4+ T cells sorted from blood. In the paper's terms, the cell subset or site label means: CD45RA+ positively selected. The chain employs TRBV5-1 and TRBJ2-5, with 10 middle bases fitting TRBD1. The CDR3 region: CASSLAGTGVETQYF. The DNA sequence follows: TGCGCCAGCAGCTTGGCCGGGACAGGGGTAGAGACCCAGTACTTC. When the CDR3 is completed using the reference TRBV5-1 and TRBJ2-5 genes on either side, the full variable domain is KAGVTQTPRYLIKTRGQQVTLSCSPISGHRSVSWYQQTPGQGLQFLFEYFSETQRNKGNFPGRFSGRQFSNSRSEMNVSTLELGDSALYLCASSLAGTGVETQYFGPGTRLLVL.